This T cell receptor (beta chain) was recovered during a study of T cells in narcolepsy. Study information: Donors had narcolepsy type 1 or type 2, or were healthy controls. Study results and limitations: Autoreactive clonotypes reportedly recurred in blood of same and different patients, not controls. Same-patient CSF and blood CD4+ T cell clonotypes included HCRT-specific and TRIB2-specific autoreactive ones.

Note on this clone: The antigen is not known.

CDR1 is WSHSY, CDR2 SAAADI, per germline. CDR3 length: 12 amino acids. V lost 7 bases and J 2 bases, leaving 8 bases between the germline ends. Some clones are missing from TCRdb's copy, which holds only in-frame ones; the method was immunoSEQ multiplex PCR. The sample records 15,000 to 20,000 clones, around 70% being singletons. Material for sequencing was CD45RA- memory CD8+ T cells from PBMCs. The sequence derives from a human donor with narcolepsy. The chain has TRBV10-2 and TRBJ1-1; no clear D. The CDR3 DNA reads TGCGCCAGCATGATCCCAAACACTGAAGCTTTCTTT. It yields the protein CASMIPNTEAFF.